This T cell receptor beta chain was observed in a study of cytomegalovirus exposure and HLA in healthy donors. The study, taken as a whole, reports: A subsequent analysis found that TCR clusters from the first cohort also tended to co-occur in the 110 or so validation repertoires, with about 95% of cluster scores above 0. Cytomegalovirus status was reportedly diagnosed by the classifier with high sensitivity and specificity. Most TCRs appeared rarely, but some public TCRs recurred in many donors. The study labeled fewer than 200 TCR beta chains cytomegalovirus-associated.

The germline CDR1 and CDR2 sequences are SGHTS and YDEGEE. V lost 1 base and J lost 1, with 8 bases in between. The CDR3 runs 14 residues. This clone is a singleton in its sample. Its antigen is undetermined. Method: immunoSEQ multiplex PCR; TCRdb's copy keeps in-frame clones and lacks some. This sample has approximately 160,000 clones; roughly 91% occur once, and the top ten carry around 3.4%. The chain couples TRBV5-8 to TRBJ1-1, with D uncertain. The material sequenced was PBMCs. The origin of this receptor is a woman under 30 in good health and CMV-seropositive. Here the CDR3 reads CASSLFAPNTEAFF. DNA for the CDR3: TGTGCCAGCAGCTTGTTCGCGCCGAACACTGAAGCTTTCTTT.